Included here is one T cell receptor (beta chain) sequence, with context. The data were produced by immunoSEQ multiplex PCR, yet TCRdb's version contains in-frame clones alone and is incomplete. The table lists about 290,000 clones, about 89% of them singletons. This entry belongs to a study of blood T cell repertoires in COVID-19. Trimming removed 3 bases at V and 6 bases at J, with 9 bases between. CDR3 size: 12 residues. Germline CDR1 SGHDT, CDR2 YYEEEE. This receptor was identified in a man in his forties or fifties with acute or convalescent COVID-19. The chain joins TRBV5-6 to TRBJ1-1; possible D gene TRBD1, 5 bases. Sequencing was performed on peripheral blood. The CDR3 is CASSSAGAEAFF. For the CDR3, the DNA is TGTGCCAGCAGCTCGGCGGGGGCTGAAGCTTTCTTT. Complete variable domain (other parts from reference TRBV5-6 and TRBJ1-1): DAGVTQSPTHLIKTRGQQVTLRCSPKSGHDTVSWYQQALGQGPQFIFQYYEEEERQRGNFPDRFSGHQFPNYSSELNVNALLLGDSALYLCASSSAGAEAFFGQGTRLTVV.